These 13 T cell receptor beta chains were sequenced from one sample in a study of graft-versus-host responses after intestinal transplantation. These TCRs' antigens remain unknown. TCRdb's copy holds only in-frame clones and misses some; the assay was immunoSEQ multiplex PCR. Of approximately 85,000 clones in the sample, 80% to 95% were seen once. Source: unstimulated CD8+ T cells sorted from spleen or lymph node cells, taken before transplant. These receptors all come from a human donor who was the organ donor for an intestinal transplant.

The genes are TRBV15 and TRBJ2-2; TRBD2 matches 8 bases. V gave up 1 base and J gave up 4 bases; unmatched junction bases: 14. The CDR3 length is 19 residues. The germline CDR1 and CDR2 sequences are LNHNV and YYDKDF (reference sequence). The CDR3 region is CATSRGPFTGTRLTGELFF. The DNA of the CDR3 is TGTGCCACCAGCAGAGGCCCTTTTACCGGGACTAGACTCACCGGGGAGCTGTTTTTT. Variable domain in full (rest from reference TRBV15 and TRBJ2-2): DAMVIQNPRYQVTQFGKPVTLSCSQTLNHNVMYWYQQKSSQAPKLLFHYYDKDFNNEADTPDNFQSRRPNTSFCFLDIRSPGLGDTAMYLCATSRGPFTGTRLTGELFFGEGSRLTVL.

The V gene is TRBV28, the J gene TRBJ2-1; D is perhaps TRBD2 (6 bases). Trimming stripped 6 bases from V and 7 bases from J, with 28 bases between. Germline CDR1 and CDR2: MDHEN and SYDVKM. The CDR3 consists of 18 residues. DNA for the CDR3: TGTGCCAGCAGAACCCCCCCCGGGAGAAGGCCTTTTAGGAATGAGCAGTTCTTC. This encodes CASRTPPGRRPFRNEQFF.

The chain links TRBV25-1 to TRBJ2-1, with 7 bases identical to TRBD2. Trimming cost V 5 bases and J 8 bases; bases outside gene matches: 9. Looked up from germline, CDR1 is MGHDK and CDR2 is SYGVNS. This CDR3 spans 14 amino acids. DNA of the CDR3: TGTGCCAGCAGTCCCCTCCGGGAGGTCGATGAGCAGTTCTTC. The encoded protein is CASSPLREVDEQFF.

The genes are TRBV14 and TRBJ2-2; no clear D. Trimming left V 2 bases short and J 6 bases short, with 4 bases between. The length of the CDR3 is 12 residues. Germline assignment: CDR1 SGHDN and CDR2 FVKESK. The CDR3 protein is CASSQRSGELFF. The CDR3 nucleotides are TGTGCCAGCAGCCAACGGTCCGGGGAGCTGTTTTTT.

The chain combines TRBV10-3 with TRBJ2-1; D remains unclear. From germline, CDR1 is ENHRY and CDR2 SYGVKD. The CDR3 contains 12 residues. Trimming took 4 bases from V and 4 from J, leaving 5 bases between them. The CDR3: CAISAGYNEQFF. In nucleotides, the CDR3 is TGTGCCATCAGTGCAGGTTACAATGAGCAGTTCTTC.

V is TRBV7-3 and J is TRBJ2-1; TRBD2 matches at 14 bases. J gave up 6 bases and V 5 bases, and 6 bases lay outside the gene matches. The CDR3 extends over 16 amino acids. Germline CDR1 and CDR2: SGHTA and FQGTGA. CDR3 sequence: CASSAGLAGEGNEQFF. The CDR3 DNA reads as TGTGCCAGCAGCGCGGGACTAGCGGGAGAGGGCAATGAGCAGTTCTTC. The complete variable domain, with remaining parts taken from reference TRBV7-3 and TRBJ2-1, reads GAGVSQTPSNKVTEKGKYVELRCDPISGHTALYWYRQSLGQGPEFLIYFQGTGAADDSGLPNDRFFAVRPEGSVSTLKIQRTERGDSAVYLCASSAGLAGEGNEQFFGPGTRLTVL.

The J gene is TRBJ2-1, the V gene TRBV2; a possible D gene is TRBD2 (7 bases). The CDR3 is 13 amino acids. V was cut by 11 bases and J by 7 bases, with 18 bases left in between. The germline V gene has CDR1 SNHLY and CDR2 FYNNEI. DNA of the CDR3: TGTGCCGCCGGGGGGCCGGGTTGGAATGAGCAGTTCTTC. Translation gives CAAGGPGWNEQFF.

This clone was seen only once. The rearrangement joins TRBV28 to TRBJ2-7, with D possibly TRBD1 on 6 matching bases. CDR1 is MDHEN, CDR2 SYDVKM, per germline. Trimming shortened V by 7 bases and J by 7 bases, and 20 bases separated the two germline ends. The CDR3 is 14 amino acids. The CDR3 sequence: CASTSGPGDGEQYF. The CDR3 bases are TGTGCCAGCACCTCCGGGCCAGGGGACGGGGAGCAGTACTTC.

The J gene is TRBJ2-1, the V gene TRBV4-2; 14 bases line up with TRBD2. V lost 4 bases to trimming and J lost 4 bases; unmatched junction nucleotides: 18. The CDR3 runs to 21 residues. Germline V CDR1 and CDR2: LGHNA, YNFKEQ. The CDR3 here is CASSPLWTSGRPPTLYNEQFF. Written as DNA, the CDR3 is TGTGCCAGCAGCCCCCTCTGGACTAGCGGGAGGCCGCCCACCTTATACAATGAGCAGTTCTTC.

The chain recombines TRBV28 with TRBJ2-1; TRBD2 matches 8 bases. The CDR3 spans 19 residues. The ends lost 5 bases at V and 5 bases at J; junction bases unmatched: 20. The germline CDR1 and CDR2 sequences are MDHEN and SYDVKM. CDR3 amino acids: CASSPAERGTGRVHNEQFF. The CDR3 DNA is TGTGCCAGCAGTCCCGCGGAACGAGGGACCGGGAGGGTCCACAATGAGCAGTTCTTC.

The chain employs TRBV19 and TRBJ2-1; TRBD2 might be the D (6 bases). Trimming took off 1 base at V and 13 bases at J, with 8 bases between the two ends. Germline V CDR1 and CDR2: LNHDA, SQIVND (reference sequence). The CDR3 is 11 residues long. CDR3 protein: CASSIGEVQFF. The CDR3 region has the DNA TGTGCCAGTAGTATAGGGGAGGTACAGTTCTTC.

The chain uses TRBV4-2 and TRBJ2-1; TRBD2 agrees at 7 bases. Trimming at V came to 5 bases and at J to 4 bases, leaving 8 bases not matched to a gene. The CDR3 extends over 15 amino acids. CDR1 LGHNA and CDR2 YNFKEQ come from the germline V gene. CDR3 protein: CASSYYSGRYNEQFF. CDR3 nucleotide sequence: TGTGCCAGCAGCTATTATAGCGGGCGATACAATGAGCAGTTCTTC.

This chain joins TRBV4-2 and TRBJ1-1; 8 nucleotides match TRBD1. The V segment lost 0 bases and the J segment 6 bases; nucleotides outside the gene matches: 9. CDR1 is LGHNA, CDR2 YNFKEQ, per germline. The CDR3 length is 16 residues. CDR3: CASSQEGEAGGAEAFF. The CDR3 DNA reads TGTGCCAGCAGCCAAGAAGGAGAAGCAGGGGGCGCTGAAGCTTTCTTT.